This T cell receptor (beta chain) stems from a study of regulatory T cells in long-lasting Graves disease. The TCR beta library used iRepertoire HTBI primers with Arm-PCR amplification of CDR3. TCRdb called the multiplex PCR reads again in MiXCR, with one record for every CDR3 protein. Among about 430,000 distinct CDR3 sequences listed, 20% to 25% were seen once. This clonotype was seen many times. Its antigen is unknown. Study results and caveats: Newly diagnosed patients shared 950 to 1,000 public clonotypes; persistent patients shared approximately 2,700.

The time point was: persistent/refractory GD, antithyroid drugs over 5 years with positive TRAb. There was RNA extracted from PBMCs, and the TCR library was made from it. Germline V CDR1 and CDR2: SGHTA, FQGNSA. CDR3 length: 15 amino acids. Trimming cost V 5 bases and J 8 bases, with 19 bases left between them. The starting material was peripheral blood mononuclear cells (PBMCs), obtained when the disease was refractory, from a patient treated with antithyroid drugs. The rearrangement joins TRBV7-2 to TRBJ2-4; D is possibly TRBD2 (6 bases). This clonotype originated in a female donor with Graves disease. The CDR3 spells CASSTTRGWVDIQYF. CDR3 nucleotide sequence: TGTGCCAGCAGCACCACCCGGGGGTGGGTGGACATTCAGTACTTC.